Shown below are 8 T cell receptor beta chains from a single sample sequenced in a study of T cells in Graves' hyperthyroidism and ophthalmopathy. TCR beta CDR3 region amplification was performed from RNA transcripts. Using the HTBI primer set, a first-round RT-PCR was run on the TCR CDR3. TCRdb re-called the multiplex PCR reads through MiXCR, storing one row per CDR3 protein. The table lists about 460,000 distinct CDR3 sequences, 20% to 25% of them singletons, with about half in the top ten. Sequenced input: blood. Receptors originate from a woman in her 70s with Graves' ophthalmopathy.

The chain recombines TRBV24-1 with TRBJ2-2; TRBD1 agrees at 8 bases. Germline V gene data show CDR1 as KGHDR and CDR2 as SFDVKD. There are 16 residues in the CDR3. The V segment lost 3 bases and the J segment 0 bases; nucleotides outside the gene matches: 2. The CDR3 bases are TGTGCCACCAGTGATGCAGGGGGCCCGAACACCGGGGAGCTGTTTTTT. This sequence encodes CATSDAGGPNTGELFF.

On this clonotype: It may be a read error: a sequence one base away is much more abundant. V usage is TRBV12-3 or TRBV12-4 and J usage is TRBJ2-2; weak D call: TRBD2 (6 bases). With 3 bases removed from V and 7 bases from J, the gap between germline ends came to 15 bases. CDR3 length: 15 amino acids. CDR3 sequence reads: CASSFFRRAGGELFF. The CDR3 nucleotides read TGTGCCAGCAGTTTTTTCCGGAGGGCCGGCGGGGAGCTGTTTTTT.

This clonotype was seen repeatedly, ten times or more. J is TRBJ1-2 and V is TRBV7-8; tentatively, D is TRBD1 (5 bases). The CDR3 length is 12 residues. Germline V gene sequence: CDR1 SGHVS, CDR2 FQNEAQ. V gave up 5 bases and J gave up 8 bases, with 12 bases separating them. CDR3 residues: CASSTRGMGYTF. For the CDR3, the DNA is TGTGCCAGCAGCACCCGGGGGATGGGCTACACCTTC.

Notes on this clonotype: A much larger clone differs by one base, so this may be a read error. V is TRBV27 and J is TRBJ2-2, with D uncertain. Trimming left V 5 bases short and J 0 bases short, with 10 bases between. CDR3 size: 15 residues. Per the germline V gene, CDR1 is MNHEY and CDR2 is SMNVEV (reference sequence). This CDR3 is CASSDQKANTGELFF. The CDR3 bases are TGTGCCAGCAGTGACCAAAAGGCGAACACCGGGGAGCTGTTTTTT.

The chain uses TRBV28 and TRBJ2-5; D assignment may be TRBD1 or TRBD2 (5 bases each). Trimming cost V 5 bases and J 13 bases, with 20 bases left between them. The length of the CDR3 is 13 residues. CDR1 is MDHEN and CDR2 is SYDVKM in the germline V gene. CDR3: CASSPPSRDPTYF. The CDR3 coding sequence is TGTGCCAGCAGTCCCCCTTCACGGGACCCAACGTACTTC. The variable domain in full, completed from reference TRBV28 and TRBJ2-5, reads DVKVTQSSRYLVKRTGEKVFLECVQDMDHENMFWYRQDPGLGLRLIYFSYDVKMKEKGDIPEGYSVSREKKERFSLILESASTNQTSMYLCASSPPSRDPTYFGPGTRLLVL.

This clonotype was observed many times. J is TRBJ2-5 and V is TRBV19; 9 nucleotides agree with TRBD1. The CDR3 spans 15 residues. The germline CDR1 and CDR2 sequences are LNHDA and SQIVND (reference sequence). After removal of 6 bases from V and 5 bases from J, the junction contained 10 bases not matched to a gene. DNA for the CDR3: TGTGCCAGTAGACCAACAGGGGGCGGCGCGGAGACCCAGTACTTC. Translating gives CASRPTGGGAETQYF. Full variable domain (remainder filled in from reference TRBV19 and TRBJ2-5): DGGITQSPKYLFRKEGQNVTLSCEQNLNHDAMYWYRQDPGQGLRLIYYSQIVNDFQKGDIAEGYSVSREKKESFPLTVTSAQKNPTAFYLCASRPTGGGAETQYFGPGTRLLVL.

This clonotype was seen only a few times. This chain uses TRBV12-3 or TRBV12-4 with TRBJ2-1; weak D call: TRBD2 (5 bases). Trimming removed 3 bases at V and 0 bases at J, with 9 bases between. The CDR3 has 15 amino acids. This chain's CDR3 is CASSLVAPSYNEQFF. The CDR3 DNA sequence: TGTGCCAGCAGTTTGGTAGCGCCCTCCTACAATGAGCAGTTCTTC.

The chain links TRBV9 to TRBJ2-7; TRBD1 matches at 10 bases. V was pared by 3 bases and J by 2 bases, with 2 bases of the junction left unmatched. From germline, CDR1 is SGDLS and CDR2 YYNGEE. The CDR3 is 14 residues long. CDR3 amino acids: CASSAGQGTYEQYF. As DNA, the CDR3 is TGTGCCAGCAGCGCGGGACAGGGGACCTACGAGCAGTACTTC.